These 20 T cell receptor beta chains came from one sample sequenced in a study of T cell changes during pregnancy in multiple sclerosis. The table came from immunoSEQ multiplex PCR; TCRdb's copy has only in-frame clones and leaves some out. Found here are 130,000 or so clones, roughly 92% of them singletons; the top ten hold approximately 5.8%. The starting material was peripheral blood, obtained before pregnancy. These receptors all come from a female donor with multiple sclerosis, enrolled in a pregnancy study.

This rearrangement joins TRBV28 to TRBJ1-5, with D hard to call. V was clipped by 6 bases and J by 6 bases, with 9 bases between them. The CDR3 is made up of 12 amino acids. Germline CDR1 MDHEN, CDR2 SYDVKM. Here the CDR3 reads CASSLRSQPQHF. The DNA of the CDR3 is TGTGCCAGCAGCCTTCGTAGTCAGCCCCAGCATTTT.

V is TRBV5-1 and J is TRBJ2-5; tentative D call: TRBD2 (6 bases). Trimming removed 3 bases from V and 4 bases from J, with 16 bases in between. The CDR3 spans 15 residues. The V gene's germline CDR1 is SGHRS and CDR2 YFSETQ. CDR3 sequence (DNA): TGCGCCAGCAGCTCCACCGGGACTGATGGAGAGACCCAGTACTTC. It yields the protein CASSSTGTDGETQYF.

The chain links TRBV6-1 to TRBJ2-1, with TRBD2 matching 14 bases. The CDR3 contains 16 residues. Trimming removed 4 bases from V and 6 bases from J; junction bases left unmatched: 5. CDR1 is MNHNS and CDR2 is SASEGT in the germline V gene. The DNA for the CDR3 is TGTGCCAGCAGTGGAGCGACTAGCGGGAGGGGCAATGAGCAGTTCTTC. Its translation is CASSGATSGRGNEQFF.

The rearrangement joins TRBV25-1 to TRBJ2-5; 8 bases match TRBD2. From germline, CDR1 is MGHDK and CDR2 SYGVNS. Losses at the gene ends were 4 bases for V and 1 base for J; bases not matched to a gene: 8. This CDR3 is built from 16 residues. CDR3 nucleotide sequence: TGTGCCAGCAGTGTCGGGACTAGTACTACCCAAGAGACCCAGTACTTC. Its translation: CASSVGTSTTQETQYF.

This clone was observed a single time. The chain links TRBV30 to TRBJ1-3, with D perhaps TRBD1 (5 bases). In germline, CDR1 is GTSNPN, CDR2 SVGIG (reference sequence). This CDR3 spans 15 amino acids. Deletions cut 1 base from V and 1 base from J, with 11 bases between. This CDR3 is CAWSGRGGSGNTIYF. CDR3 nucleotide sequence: TGTGCCTGGAGTGGAAGGGGCGGTTCTGGAAACACCATATATTTT.

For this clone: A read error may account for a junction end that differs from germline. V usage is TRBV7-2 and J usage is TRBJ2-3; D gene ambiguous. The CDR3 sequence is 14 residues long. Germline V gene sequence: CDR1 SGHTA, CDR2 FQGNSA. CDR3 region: CASSLTSYTDAQYF. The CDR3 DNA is TGTGCCAGCAGCTTAACGAGCTACACAGATGCGCAGTATTTT.

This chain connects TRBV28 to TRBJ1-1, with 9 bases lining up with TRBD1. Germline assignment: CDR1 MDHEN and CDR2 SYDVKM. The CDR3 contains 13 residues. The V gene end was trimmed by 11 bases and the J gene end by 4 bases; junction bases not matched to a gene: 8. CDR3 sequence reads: CAGGQGDSTEAFF. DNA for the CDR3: TGTGCCGGGGGACAGGGTGATAGCACTGAAGCTTTCTTT.

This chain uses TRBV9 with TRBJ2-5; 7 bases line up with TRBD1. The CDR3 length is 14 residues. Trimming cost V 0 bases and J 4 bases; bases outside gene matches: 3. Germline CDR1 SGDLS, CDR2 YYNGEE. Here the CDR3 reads CASSVEGGGETQYF. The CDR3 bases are TGTGCCAGCAGCGTAGAAGGGGGCGGAGAGACCCAGTACTTC.

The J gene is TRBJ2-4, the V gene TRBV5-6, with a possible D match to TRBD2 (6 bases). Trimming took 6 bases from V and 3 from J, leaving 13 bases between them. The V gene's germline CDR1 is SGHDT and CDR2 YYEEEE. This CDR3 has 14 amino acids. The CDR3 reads CASNYLADKNIQYF. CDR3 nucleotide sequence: TGTGCCAGCAACTACTTAGCGGACAAAAACATTCAGTACTTC.

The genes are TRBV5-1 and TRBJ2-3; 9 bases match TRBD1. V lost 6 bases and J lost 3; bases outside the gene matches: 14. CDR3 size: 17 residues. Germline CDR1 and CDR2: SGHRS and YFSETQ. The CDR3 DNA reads TGCGCCAGCACGAATCTGATGGGACAGGGAGGAACAGATACGCAGTATTTT. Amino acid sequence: CASTNLMGQGGTDTQYF.

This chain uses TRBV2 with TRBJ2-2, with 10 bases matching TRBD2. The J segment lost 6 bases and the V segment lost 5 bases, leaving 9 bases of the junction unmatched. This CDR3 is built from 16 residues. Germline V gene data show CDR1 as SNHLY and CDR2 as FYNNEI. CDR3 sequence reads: CASSPPSGRRAGELFF. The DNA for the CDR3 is TGTGCCAGCAGTCCCCCTAGCGGGAGAAGGGCCGGGGAGCTGTTTTTT.

The CDR3 reads CAWSGDRDRNEKLFF. Here the CDR3 DNA reads TGTGCCTGGAGTGGGGACAGGGACCGTAATGAAAAACTGTTTTTT. The chain has TRBV30 and TRBJ1-4, with 9 bases lining up with TRBD1. The ends lost 1 base at V and 4 bases at J; junction bases unmatched: 4. Per the germline V gene, CDR1 is GTSNPN and CDR2 is SVGIG (reference sequence). This CDR3 comprises 15 residues.

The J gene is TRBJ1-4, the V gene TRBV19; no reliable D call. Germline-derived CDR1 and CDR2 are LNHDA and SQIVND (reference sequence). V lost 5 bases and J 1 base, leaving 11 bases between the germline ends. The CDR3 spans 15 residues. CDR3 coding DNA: TGTGCCAGTAGTGTTCCACAGAAAACTAATGAAAAACTGTTTTTT. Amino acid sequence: CASSVPQKTNEKLFF.

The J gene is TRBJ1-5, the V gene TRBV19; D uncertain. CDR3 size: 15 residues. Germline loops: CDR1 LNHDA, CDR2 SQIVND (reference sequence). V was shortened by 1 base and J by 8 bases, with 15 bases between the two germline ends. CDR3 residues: CASSIGTGRREPQHF. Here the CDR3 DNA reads TGTGCCAGTAGTATAGGTACGGGGAGGAGGGAGCCCCAGCATTTT.

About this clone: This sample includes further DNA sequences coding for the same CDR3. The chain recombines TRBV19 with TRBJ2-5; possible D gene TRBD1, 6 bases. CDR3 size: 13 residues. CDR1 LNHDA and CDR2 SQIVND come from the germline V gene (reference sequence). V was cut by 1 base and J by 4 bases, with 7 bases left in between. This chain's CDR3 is CASSIGGRETQYF. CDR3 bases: TGTGCCAGTAGTATAGGGGGGCGAGAGACCCAGTACTTC.

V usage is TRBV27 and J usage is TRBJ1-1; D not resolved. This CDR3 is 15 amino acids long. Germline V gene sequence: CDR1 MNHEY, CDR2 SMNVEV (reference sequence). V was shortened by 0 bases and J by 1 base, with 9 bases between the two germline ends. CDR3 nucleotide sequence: TGTGCCAGCAGTTTATCGAATGGGCCGAACACTGAAGCTTTCTTT. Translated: CASSLSNGPNTEAFF.

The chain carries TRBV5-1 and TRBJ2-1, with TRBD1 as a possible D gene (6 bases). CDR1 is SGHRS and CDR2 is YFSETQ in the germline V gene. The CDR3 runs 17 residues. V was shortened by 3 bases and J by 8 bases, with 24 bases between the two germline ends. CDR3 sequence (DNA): TGCGCCAGCAGCTCACTTACAGGGACCACCGGGTTAGATGAGCAGTTCTTC. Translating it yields CASSSLTGTTGLDEQFF.

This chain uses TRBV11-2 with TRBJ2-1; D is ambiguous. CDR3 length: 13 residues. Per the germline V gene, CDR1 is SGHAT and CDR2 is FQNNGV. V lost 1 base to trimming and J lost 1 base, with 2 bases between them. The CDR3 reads CASSLVSYNEQFF. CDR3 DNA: TGTGCCAGCAGCTTAGTATCCTACAATGAGCAGTTCTTC.

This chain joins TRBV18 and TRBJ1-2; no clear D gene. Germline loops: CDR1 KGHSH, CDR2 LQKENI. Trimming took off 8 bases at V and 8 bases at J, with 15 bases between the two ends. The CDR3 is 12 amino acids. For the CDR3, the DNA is TGTGCCAGCACCTCTGGCTTCGTCGGCTACACCTTC. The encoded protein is CASTSGFVGYTF.

The CDR3 loop is CASSYKEGWTDTQYF. As DNA, the CDR3 is TGTGCCAGCAGTTATAAGGAGGGGTGGACAGATACGCAGTATTTT. The chain carries TRBV6-6 and TRBJ2-3, with D maybe TRBD2 (6 bases). V was cut by 3 bases and J by 3 bases, with 13 bases left in between. The germline gives CDR1 MNHNY, CDR2 SVGAGI (reference sequence). The CDR3 runs to 15 residues.